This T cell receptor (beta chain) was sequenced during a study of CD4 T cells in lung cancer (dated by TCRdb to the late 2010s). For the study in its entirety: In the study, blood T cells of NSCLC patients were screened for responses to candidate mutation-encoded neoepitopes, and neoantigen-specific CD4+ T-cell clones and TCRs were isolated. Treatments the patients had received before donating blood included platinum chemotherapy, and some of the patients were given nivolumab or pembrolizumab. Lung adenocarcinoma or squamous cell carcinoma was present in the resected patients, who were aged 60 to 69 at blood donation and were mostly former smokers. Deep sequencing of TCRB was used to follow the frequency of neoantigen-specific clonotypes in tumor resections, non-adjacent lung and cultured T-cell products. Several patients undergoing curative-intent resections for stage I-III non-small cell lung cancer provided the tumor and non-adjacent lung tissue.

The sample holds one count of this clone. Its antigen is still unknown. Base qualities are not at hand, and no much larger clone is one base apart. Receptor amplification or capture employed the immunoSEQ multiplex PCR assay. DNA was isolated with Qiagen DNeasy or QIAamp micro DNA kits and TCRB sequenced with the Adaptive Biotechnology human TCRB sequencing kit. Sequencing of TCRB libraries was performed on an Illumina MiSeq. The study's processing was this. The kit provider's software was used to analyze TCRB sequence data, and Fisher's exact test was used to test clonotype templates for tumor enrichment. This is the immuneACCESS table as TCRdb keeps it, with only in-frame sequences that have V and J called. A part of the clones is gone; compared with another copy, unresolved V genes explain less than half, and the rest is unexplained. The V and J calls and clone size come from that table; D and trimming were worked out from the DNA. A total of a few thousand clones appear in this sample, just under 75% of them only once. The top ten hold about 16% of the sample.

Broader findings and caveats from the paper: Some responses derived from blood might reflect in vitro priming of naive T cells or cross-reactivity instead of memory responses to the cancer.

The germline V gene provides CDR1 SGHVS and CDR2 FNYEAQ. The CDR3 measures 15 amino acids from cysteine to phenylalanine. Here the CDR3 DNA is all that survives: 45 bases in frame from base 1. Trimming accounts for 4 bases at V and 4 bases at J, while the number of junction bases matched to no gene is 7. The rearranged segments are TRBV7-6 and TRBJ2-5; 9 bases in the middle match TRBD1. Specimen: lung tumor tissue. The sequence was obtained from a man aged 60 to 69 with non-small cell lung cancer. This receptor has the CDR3 CASSWTGAQGETQYF. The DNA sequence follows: TGTGCCAGCAGCTGGACAGGGGCTCAGGGAGAGACCCAGTACTTC.